The 20 T cell receptor beta chains below come from one sample, sequenced in a study of T cells in Graves' hyperthyroidism and ophthalmopathy. RNA transcripts were the template for amplifying TCR beta CDR3 regions. Carried out on the TCR CDR3, a first-round RT-PCR used the HTBI primer set. TCRdb re-derived calls from the multiplex PCR reads in MiXCR, one entry per CDR3 protein. The sample holds approximately 620,000 distinct CDR3 sequences, about a sixth seen once. The sequencing input was blood. The receptor source for this set is a woman aged 35 to 49 with Graves' ophthalmopathy.

This clonotype showed up many times. The V gene is TRBV3-1, the J gene TRBJ2-1; D may be TRBD2 (6 bases). This CDR3 region has 16 residues. Deletions cut 0 bases from V and 3 bases from J, with 12 bases between. CDR1 LGHDT and CDR2 YNNKEL come from the germline V gene (reference sequence). The CDR3, as DNA: TGTGCCAGCAGCCAAGATACCCCGGGACTCTACAATGAGCAGTTCTTC. It translates to CASSQDTPGLYNEQFF.

This clonotype appeared many times. The J gene is TRBJ1-5, the V gene TRBV12-3 or TRBV12-4; D remains unclear. The length of the CDR3 is 14 residues. Between the trimmed V and J ends, which lost 1 base and 7 bases, there was a span of 11 bases. This chain's CDR3 is CASSLDQVGQPQHF. In nucleotides, the CDR3 is TGTGCCAGCAGTTTAGACCAGGTGGGCCAGCCCCAGCATTTT.

This clonotype was seen many times. The V gene is TRBV7-6, the J gene TRBJ2-1; D possibly corresponds to TRBD2 (7 bases). The CDR3 contains 17 residues. Per the germline V gene, CDR1 is SGHVS and CDR2 is FNYEAQ. With 2 bases removed from V and 7 bases from J, the gap between germline ends came to 21 bases. This CDR3 reads CASSLIGGDAGANEQFF. The CDR3 nucleotides are TGTGCCAGCAGCTTAATTGGGGGGGATGCAGGGGCTAATGAGCAGTTCTTC.

This clonotype came up many times. This sequence joins TRBV2 and TRBJ2-3; 7 bases are shared with TRBD2. The germline V gene encodes CDR1 SNHLY and CDR2 FYNNEI. J was trimmed by 2 bases and V by 7 bases; bases with no gene match: 6. This CDR3 spans 14 amino acids. The CDR3 DNA reads as TGTGCCAGCAAGCGGGGACCGACCACAGATACGCAGTATTTT. Translated, it gives CASKRGPTTDTQYF.

This clonotype was observed many times. The chain couples TRBV6-6 to TRBJ2-3, with 11 bases aligning to TRBD2. V lost 2 bases and J lost 2; bases outside the gene matches: 6. CDR1 is MNHNY and CDR2 is SVGAGI in the germline V gene (reference sequence). CDR3 size: 17 residues. The CDR3 nucleotides are TGTGCCAGCAGTTACACCGGGACTAGCGGCTACACAGATACGCAGTATTTT. Protein sequence: CASSYTGTSGYTDTQYF.

The sample holds many counts of this clonotype. V is TRBV11-2 and J is TRBJ1-1, with a possible D match to TRBD1 (6 bases). There are 14 residues in the CDR3. In germline, CDR1 is SGHAT, CDR2 FQNNGV. V lost 2 bases to trimming and J lost 3 bases, with 10 bases between them. The CDR3 protein is CASSLLGAHTEAFF. In DNA form, the CDR3 reads TGTGCCAGCAGCTTACTGGGGGCGCACACTGAAGCTTTCTTT.

On this clonotype: Just one base apart from a much larger clone, this may be a read error. The genes are TRBV7-3 and TRBJ1-1; D is unresolved. The germline CDR1 and CDR2 sequences are SGHTA and FQGTGA. This CDR3 has 13 amino acids. Here the CDR3 DNA reads TGTGCCAGCAGAATAACTCCGTACGAAGAAGCTTCCTTT. This sequence encodes CASRITPYEEASF.

This clonotype was picked up many times. The chain carries TRBV5-1 and TRBJ2-3, with D perhaps TRBD2 (6 bases). The V and J ends lost 3 bases and 0 bases respectively, with 14 bases between them. The CDR3 consists of 16 residues. Germline V CDR1 and CDR2: SGHRS, YFSETQ. The chain's CDR3 is CASSSLGLTSTDTQYF. CDR3 coding DNA: TGCGCCAGCAGCTCCCTGGGACTCACTAGCACAGATACGCAGTATTTT.

The chain uses TRBV9 and TRBJ1-3; 8 bases are a match to TRBD1. Unmatched junction bases numbered 3, after V lost 3 bases and J lost 7 bases. Germline values: CDR1 SGDLS, CDR2 YYNGEE. The CDR3 runs to 13 residues. The CDR3, as DNA: TGTGCCAGCAGCGGAGGACAGGGTAACACCATATATTTT. Encoded protein: CASSGGQGNTIYF.

There are many counts of this clonotype. This chain connects TRBV5-1 to TRBJ1-1, with a tentative D call TRBD1 (5 bases). In germline, CDR1 is SGHRS, CDR2 YFSETQ. The V and J ends lost 0 bases and 4 bases respectively, with 13 bases between them. This CDR3 is built from 15 residues. In nucleotides, the CDR3 is TGCGCCAGCAGCTTGGTGGGACTGGGCGTCACTGAAGCTTTCTTT. Its translation: CASSLVGLGVTEAFF.

This clonotype was recorded many times. J is TRBJ2-7 and V is TRBV20-1; 11 nucleotides line up with TRBD2. CDR3 length equals 15 residues. V gave up 6 bases and J gave up 3 bases; unmatched junction bases: 10. Germline CDR1 reads DFQATT; CDR2 reads SNEGSKA (reference sequence). CDR3 coding DNA: TGCAGTGCCACCTTAGCGGGGGGGATTCTCTACGAGCAGTACTTC. Its translation is CSATLAGGILYEQYF.

This clonotype was counted many times. This sequence joins TRBV2 and TRBJ2-7; possible D gene TRBD2, 6 bases. Germline V gives CDR1 SNHLY, CDR2 FYNNEI. CDR3 size: 13 residues. Deletions cut 6 bases from V and 3 bases from J, with 12 bases between. The CDR3 sequence: CASSPWGVYEQYF. CDR3 nucleotide sequence: TGTGCCAGCAGCCCTTGGGGGGTCTACGAGCAGTACTTC.

The V gene is TRBV12-3 or TRBV12-4, the J gene TRBJ2-3; possibly TRBD2 for D (6 bases). V was shortened by 5 bases and J by 2 bases, with 14 bases between the two germline ends. The CDR3 length is 15 residues. The CDR3 nucleotides are TGTGCCAGCAGTCCGAGAGGGACTCCCACAGATACGCAGTATTTT. Translated, it gives CASSPRGTPTDTQYF.

The chain combines TRBV5-1 with TRBJ2-1, with 8 positions matching TRBD1. Germline lookup yields CDR1 SGHRS and CDR2 YFSETQ. This CDR3 comprises 14 residues. J gave up 7 bases and V 2 bases, and 5 bases lay outside the gene matches. The CDR3 protein is CASSLQGERNEQFF. The CDR3 DNA follows: TGCGCCAGCAGCTTACAGGGGGAAAGGAATGAGCAGTTCTTC.

The gene calls are TRBV10-2 and TRBJ1-5; TRBD1 is a possible D gene (5 bases). Germline CDR1 is WSHSY and CDR2 is SAAADI. The CDR3 extends over 17 amino acids. V shed 6 bases and J shed 7 bases, with 25 bases lying between them. The DNA for the CDR3 is TGCGCCAGCAGCTCATGGGGGGACGGGGGAAAGACCCAGCCCCAGCATTTT. Translated, it gives CASSSWGDGGKTQPQHF.

Many counts were recorded for this clonotype. The chain joins TRBV5-1 to TRBJ1-1; D is perhaps TRBD1 (5 bases). Trimming shortened V by 4 bases and J by 2 bases, and 18 bases separated the two germline ends. This CDR3 spans 16 amino acids. Per the germline V gene, CDR1 is SGHRS and CDR2 is YFSETQ. The CDR3 coding sequence is TGCGCCAGCAGCCCCCGACCGGGACTGACTAACACTGAAGCTTTCTTT. This gives the protein CASSPRPGLTNTEAFF.

This clonotype was detected a few times. The chain employs TRBV5-5 and TRBJ2-5; 9 bases are a match to TRBD1. The germline CDR1 and CDR2 sequences are SGHKS and YYEKEE (reference sequence). The CDR3 is 17 residues long. Trimming removed 0 bases from V and 5 bases from J; junction bases left unmatched: 11. The CDR3 loop reads CASSLGAGTGRTETQYF. CDR3 coding DNA: TGTGCCAGCAGCTTGGGGGCTGGGACAGGGAGGACGGAGACCCAGTACTTC.

The rearrangement uses TRBV7-9 and TRBJ1-3; 7 nucleotides align to TRBD1. Looked up from germline, CDR1 is SEHNR and CDR2 is FQNEAQ (reference sequence). This CDR3 region has 19 residues. The V and J ends lost 1 base and 1 base, in that order; junction bases with no gene match: 13. The CDR3 DNA reads as TGTGCCAGCAGCTTAGGGACCCTCCGGGACAGCCCTTCTGGAAACACCATATATTTT. Translation gives CASSLGTLRDSPSGNTIYF.

This clonotype occurred a few times. The V gene is TRBV20-1, the J gene TRBJ1-6; D may be TRBD1 (6 bases). Germline V gene lookup returns CDR1 DFQATT and CDR2 SNEGSKA (reference sequence). The CDR3 runs to 12 residues. Trimming removed 5 bases at V and 10 bases at J, with 12 bases between. The CDR3 coding sequence is TGCAGTGCTCAGGGGCTTTTCTCACCCCTCCACTTT. Protein: CSAQGLFSPLHF.

The rearrangement joins TRBV20-1 to TRBJ2-3; D gene uncertain. The V gene lost 3 bases and the J gene lost 2 bases, with 9 bases spanning the gap. CDR1 is DFQATT and CDR2 is SNEGSKA in the germline V gene (reference sequence). This CDR3 has 13 residues. CDR3 nucleotides: TGCAGTGCTAGGGCGACGTCCACAGATACGCAGTATTTT. Protein sequence: CSARATSTDTQYF.